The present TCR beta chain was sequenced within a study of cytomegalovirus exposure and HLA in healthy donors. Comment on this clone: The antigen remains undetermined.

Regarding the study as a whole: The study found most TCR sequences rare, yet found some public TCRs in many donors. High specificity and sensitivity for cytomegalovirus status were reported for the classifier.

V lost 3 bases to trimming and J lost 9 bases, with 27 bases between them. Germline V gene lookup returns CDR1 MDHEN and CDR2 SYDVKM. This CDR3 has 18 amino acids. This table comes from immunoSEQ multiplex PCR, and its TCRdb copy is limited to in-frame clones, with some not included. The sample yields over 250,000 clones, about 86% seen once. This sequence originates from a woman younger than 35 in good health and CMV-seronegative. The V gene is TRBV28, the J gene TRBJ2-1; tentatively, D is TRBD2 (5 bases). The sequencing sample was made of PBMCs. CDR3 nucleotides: TGTGCCAGCAGTTTCCGTTTTCGCGGAGGCCAAGGAATCGGTGAGCAGTTCTTC. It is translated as CASSFRFRGGQGIGEQFF.